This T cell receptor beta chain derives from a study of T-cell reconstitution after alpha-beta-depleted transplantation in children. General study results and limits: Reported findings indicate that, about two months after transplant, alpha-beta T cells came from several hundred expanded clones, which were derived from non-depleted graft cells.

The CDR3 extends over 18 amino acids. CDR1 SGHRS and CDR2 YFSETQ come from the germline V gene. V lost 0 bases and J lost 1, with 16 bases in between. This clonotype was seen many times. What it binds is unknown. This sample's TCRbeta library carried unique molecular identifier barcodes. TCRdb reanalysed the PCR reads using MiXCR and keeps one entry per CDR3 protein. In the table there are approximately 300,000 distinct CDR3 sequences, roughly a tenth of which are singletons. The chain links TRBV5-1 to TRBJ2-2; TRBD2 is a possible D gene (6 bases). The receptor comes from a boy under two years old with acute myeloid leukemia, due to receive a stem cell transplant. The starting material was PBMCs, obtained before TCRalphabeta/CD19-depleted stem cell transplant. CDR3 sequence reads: CASSLVRRAHLNTGELFF. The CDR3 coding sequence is TGCGCCAGCAGCTTGGTCCGGAGGGCCCATCTGAACACCGGGGAGCTGTTTTTT. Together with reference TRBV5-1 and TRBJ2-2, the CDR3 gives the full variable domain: KAGVTQTPRYLIKTRGQQVTLSCSPISGHRSVSWYQQTPGQGLQFLFEYFSETQRNKGNFPGRFSGRQFSNSRSEMNVSTLELGDSALYLCASSLVRRAHLNTGELFFGEGSRLTVL.